This T cell receptor (beta chain) is drawn from a study of early T cells in non-severe SARS-CoV-2 infection. Whole-study context: Sequencing input comprised bulk RNA from unsorted whole blood; chain pairing was not available.

Unique molecular identifier tags were affixed to discrete cDNA molecules. TCRdb re-called the 5' RACE reads with MiXCR, one entry per CDR3 protein. The repertoire includes roughly 120,000 distinct CDR3 sequences, under 15% of them detected once, and roughly a fifth sits in the top ten. Concerning this clonotype: Its antigen is still unknown.

Germline CDR1 WSHSY, CDR2 SAAADI. The CDR3 consists of 13 residues. The V gene lost 8 bases and the J gene lost 7 bases, with 17 bases spanning the gap. General observations from the study: VDJdb matches were skewed toward anti-spike CD8 T cell responses.

J is TRBJ1-2 and V is TRBV10-2; tentative D call: TRBD1 (6 bases). The sequencing input was whole blood. The sequence was collected from an adult who was a healthcare worker with PCR-confirmed SARS-CoV-2 infection or an uninfected control (not recorded which). CDR3 residues: CASSTDTGFGYTF. CDR3 nucleotides: TGCGCCAGCTCTACTGATACAGGGTTTGGCTACACCTTC.